The following is a T cell receptor (beta chain) sequence with its context. Its antigen has not been determined. No much larger clone exists at a distance of one base, and base qualities are not known. This specimen comes from a study of shared T cell receptors in the human thymus (dated by TCRdb to about 2021). At the level of the whole study: The study examined how self-reactive, shared T-cell receptor alpha chains are generated in the human thymus.

The library was built by means of the immunoSEQ multiplex PCR assay. The table was pulled from immuneACCESS by TCRdb, which kept in-frame rearrangements only. Such tables lose some clones; where checked, under half of the loss comes from unresolved V genes, and the rest has no known cause. A total of 550,000 to 800,000 clones appear in this sample, 70% to 90% of them only once. 0.008% to 0.011% of the sample comes from the top ten. According to the germline V gene (reference sequence), CDR1 reads LNHNV and CDR2 reads YYDKDF. V loses 0 bases, J loses 0 bases, and the germline ends lie 9 bases apart. The CDR3, from cysteine to phenylalanine, totals 17 residues. The read is trimmed to its CDR3 DNA, 51 bases read in frame from base 1. These data were also filed under a second study, of human thymus T cells. The second study, in turn, reports: Immunologically healthy infants undergoing open corrective cardiac surgery for congenital heart defects in Finland were used as donors. Thymus tissue was obtained as surgical resects removed during corrective cardiac surgery. Biased V and J gene segment usage appeared to be present in both thymic and peripheral blood repertoires. The related research found that thymic TCR repertoires overlapped highly between unrelated individuals. The study described the TCR alpha and beta repertoires in fewer than 10 infant thymus samples and a few matching peripheral blood samples. Donor ages ranged from roughly 6 to 244 days, and the cohort comprised 5 to 7 male and a couple of female infants. After being mechanically released from the tissue, thymocytes were kept at -70 degrees C in pellets of about 9-32 million cells. A QIAsymphony instrument was used to extract genomic DNA from the frozen cell pellets. The immunoSEQ multiplex PCR assay was used to amplify the TCRB and TCRAD loci from a standardized quantity of quality-controlled genomic DNA. Amplicons spanned the V(D)J region at a length sufficient to cover the CDR3 and identify V and J genes. Through the commercial immunoSEQ service, the amplicons were sequenced on an Illumina platform. Primer bias and sequencing errors were corrected as previously described, and TCRAD and TCRB definitions were based on the IMGT database. Repertoires were analysed with immunoSEQ Analyzer 3.0 and VDJTools, covering basic statistics, V/J segment usage, diversity estimates, rarefaction and pairwise overlap. Chao1, ChaoE, Efron-Thisted, Shannon and inverse Simpson indices were used to estimate diversity, which was also estimated on datasets down-sampled to the smallest sample. Repertoire overlap was assessed by strict matching of CDR3 nucleotide sequence, V gene and J gene, and clustering was done by Jaccard-based multidimensional scaling. On average, thymus samples yielded about 730,000 unique TCRB clonotypes, whereas blood samples yielded approximately 90,000.

This TCR was sampled from a girl younger than two with a congenital heart defect. Donor details come from another sample of the same person, matched by shared clones. Recombination joined TRBV15 with TRBJ1-6, with TRBD1 perhaps the D gene, on 5 matching bases. Specimen: thymocytes. The CDR3 reads CATSREGASSYNSPLHF. Here is the DNA: TGTGCCACCAGCAGAGAAGGGGCGAGCTCCTATAATTCACCCCTCCACTTT.